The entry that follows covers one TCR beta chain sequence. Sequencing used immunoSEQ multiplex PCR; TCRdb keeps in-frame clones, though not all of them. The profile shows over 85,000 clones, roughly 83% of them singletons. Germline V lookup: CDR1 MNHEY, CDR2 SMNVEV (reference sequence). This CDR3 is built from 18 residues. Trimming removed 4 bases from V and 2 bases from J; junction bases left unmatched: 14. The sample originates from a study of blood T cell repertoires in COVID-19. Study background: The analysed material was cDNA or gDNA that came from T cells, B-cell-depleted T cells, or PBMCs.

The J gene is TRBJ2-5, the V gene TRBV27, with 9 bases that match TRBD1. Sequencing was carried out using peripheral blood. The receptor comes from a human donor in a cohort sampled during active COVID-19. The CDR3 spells CASSSNLGPGQGQETQYF. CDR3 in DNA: TGTGCCAGCAGTTCCAACCTCGGGCCGGGACAGGGTCAAGAGACCCAGTACTTC.